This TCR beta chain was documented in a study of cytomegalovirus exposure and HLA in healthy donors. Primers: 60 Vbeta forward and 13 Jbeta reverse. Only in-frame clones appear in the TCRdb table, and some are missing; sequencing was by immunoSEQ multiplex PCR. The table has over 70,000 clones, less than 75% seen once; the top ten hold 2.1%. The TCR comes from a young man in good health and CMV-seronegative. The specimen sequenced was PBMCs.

This CDR3 reads CASSRDRGRAQYF. In nucleotides, the CDR3 is TGCGCCAGCAGCCGGGACAGGGGGCGTGCGCAGTACTTC. The chain employs TRBV4-1 and TRBJ2-7; 12 bases are shared with TRBD1. This CDR3 region has 13 residues. V was clipped by 4 bases and J by 9 bases; unmatched bases: 4. Germline V CDR1 and CDR2: MGHRA, YSYEKL.